Detailed here is one T cell receptor beta chain. Its specificity is not known. Repertoires were generated with immunoSEQ multiplex PCR, while TCRdb's copy carries only in-frame clones and drops some. The sample has tens of thousands of clones, around 90% seen once. The data derive from a study of T cell responses to AZD1222 COVID-19 vaccine. Study-wide findings and caveats: Close to half of spike-specific TCRs reportedly recognize unmutated variant regions. Only a handful of AZD1222 recipients were seropositive at baseline.

The CDR3 length is 16 residues. J gave up 0 bases and V 4 bases, and 4 bases lay outside the gene matches. Germline V gene lookup returns CDR1 SNHLY and CDR2 FYNNEI. The receptor was derived from an adult in good health. The chain combines TRBV2 with TRBJ1-3, with TRBD1 identical over 9 bases. The sequencing used peripheral blood, collected on day 0 of MenACWY control vaccination. CDR3 region: CASSGTGVFSGNTIYF. CDR3 coding DNA: TGTGCCAGCAGTGGGACAGGGGTCTTCTCTGGAAACACCATATATTTT.